The 18 T cell receptor beta chains listed next were all sequenced from one sample in a study of T cell repertoires in cytomegalovirus infection (dated by TCRdb to the late 2010s). TCRdb lists the instrument as Illumina HiSeq 1500. TCRdb itself trimmed the public reads at Q25 with fastp, ran MiXCR and retained productive beta chains. Entries are consolidated by CDR3 protein sequence, retaining the most common genes and DNA. The sample table lists roughly 500,000 distinct CDR3 sequences, more than 40% of them with a count of one. Around 45% of the sample rests with the top ten. No antigen has been assigned to these receptors. According to the study, the label for this sample's treatment or condition signals: in vitro stimulation with specific CMV peptide epitopes to enrich CMV-specific T cells. The sample consisted of cultured PBMCs, taken from culture after CMV antigen stimulation. The receptors shown here come from a human donor in good health (CMV status not recorded). Some clones in this sample may be carry-over from other donors' samples.

This clonotype was found a few times. The chain recombines TRBV11-2 with TRBJ2-1; 7 bases align to TRBD2. V trimming: 4 bases; J trimming: 5 bases; junction bases outside the gene matches: 14. This CDR3 has 17 residues. Germline-derived CDR1 and CDR2 are SGHAT and FQNNGV. The CDR3 sequence: CASSSSPELAENNEQFF. The CDR3 DNA reads TGTGCCAGCAGCTCCTCCCCGGAGCTAGCGGAGAACAATGAGCAGTTCTTC.

This clonotype has more than one count but fewer than ten. This chain uses TRBV7-9 with TRBJ1-1; 11 bases fit TRBD1. Per germline, CDR1 SEHNR and CDR2 FQNEAQ (reference sequence). This CDR3 is built from 13 residues. Trimming removed 3 bases from V and 11 bases from J; junction bases left unmatched: 5. Written as DNA, the CDR3 is TGTGCCAGCAGCTTTGTGGACAGGGGGCATGCTTTCTTT. Residues: CASSFVDRGHAFF.

The chain has TRBV12-3 or TRBV12-4 and TRBJ1-2; D is ambiguous. The CDR3 sequence is 15 residues long. V lost 3 bases to trimming and J lost 4 bases, with 15 bases between them. CDR3 sequence: CASSLTMEVGYGYTF. The CDR3, as DNA: TGTGCCAGCAGTTTGACTATGGAAGTGGGCTATGGCTACACCTTC.

This chain connects TRBV9 to TRBJ2-1, with D tentatively TRBD1 or TRBD2 (5 bases each). V shed 2 bases and J shed 12 bases, with 21 bases lying between them. The CDR3 consists of 15 residues. The germline CDR1 and CDR2 sequences are SGDLS and YYNGEE. CDR3 sequence (DNA): TGTGCCAGCAGCGTTTCCGGGGACCTTATTTATGGGCAGTTCTTC. Encoded protein: CASSVSGDLIYGQFF.

This clonotype was observed a handful of times. The chain employs TRBV6-1 and TRBJ2-2; D uncertain. Germline V gene lookup returns CDR1 MNHNS and CDR2 SASEGT. V lost 0 bases to trimming and J lost 0 bases, with 2 bases between them. The CDR3 contains 14 residues. CDR3 nucleotides: TGTGCCAGCAGTGAAGCAGCGAACACCGGGGAGCTGTTTTTT. Its translation: CASSEAANTGELFF.

This clonotype was picked up a small number of times. The J gene is TRBJ2-7, the V gene TRBV7-8, with D perhaps matching TRBD2 (5 bases). Germline-derived CDR1 and CDR2 are SGHVS and FQNEAQ. CDR3 length: 16 amino acids. Between the trimmed V and J ends, which lost 5 bases and 7 bases, there was a span of 24 bases. CDR3 in DNA: TGTGCCAGCAGCCACCCAGCGGTAATCTCAAGGAGAGAGCAGTACTTC. Translated, it gives CASSHPAVISRREQYF.

The V call is TRBV12-3 or TRBV12-4, the J call TRBJ1-5; no clear D. This CDR3 comprises 14 residues. Deletions cut 3 bases from V and 7 bases from J, with 13 bases between. CDR3 in amino acids: CASSFDRVRQPQHF. CDR3 nucleotide sequence: TGTGCCAGCAGTTTCGATCGGGTGCGGCAGCCCCAGCATTTT.

This clonotype appeared a single time. The CDR3 DNA is TGCAGCGTTGAGGAGCTTTACGGTGAGCAGTTCTTC. Its translation is CSVEELYGEQFF. The chain recombines TRBV29-1 with TRBJ2-1; D is ambiguous. The CDR3 length is 12 residues. CDR1 is SQVTM, CDR2 ANQGSEA, per germline. The V and J ends lost 3 bases and 9 bases respectively, with 12 bases between them.

This clonotype was recorded a few times. This chain uses TRBV7-2 with TRBJ1-2; TRBD1 aligns across 8 bases. After removal of 0 bases from V and 4 bases from J, the junction contained 4 bases not matched to a gene. Germline V gives CDR1 SGHTA, CDR2 FQGNSA. The CDR3 contains 15 residues. CDR3 residues: CASSLAGQGRYGYTF. The CDR3 DNA reads TGTGCCAGCAGCTTAGCCGGACAGGGCCGCTATGGCTACACCTTC.

The rearrangement joins TRBV12-3 or TRBV12-4 to TRBJ2-1; D might be TRBD2 (5 bases). The ends were cut back, 1 base at V and 0 bases at J, with 10 bases in the middle. This CDR3 spans 16 amino acids. The CDR3 spells CASSLGGLSSYNEQFF. In DNA form, the CDR3 reads TGTGCCAGCAGTTTAGGCGGGCTTAGCTCCTACAATGAGCAGTTCTTC.

This clonotype has only a few counts. The chain is built from TRBV7-6 and TRBJ1-1, with D uncertain. The CDR3 runs to 14 residues. Germline V gene sequence: CDR1 SGHVS, CDR2 FNYEAQ. V dropped 3 bases and J dropped 1 base, with 9 bases sitting between them. This CDR3 reads CASSLMGSNTEAFF. CDR3 coding DNA: TGTGCCAGCAGCTTGATGGGGTCGAACACTGAAGCTTTCTTT. The whole variable domain, filled in from reference TRBV7-6 and TRBJ1-1, reads GAGVSQSPRYKVTKRGQDVALRCDPISGHVSLYWYRQALGQGPEFLTYFNYEAQQDKSGLPNDRFSAERPEGSISTLTIQRTEQRDSAMYRCASSLMGSNTEAFFGQGTRLTVV.

The V call is TRBV19, the J call TRBJ2-5; 11 positions agree with TRBD1. The ends lost 5 bases at V and 0 bases at J; junction bases unmatched: 8. Per germline, CDR1 LNHDA and CDR2 SQIVND (reference sequence). This CDR3 is 17 amino acids long. DNA of the CDR3: TGTGCCAGTAGTCCAGGACAGGGGGCGATGTACCAAGAGACCCAGTACTTC. Encoded protein: CASSPGQGAMYQETQYF.

There are a few counts of this clonotype. The CDR3 nucleotides are TGTGCCACAGCTGCGAGGGATACGCAGTATTTT. It encodes CATAARDTQYF. The J gene is TRBJ2-3, the V gene TRBV10-3; D gene unclear. The CDR3 is made up of 11 amino acids. CDR1 and CDR2 from the germline V gene are ENHRY and SYGVKD. The ends were cut back, 10 bases at V and 6 bases at J, with 11 bases in the middle.

This clonotype was observed at least ten times. V is TRBV7-2 and J is TRBJ2-1, with D perhaps matching TRBD2 (5 bases). The CDR3 covers 14 residues. From germline, CDR1 is SGHTA and CDR2 FQGNSA. V gave up 4 bases and J gave up 5 bases, with 12 bases separating them. In nucleotides, the CDR3 is TGTGCCAGCAGCTCCCGCCGGGGAAACAATGAGCAGTTCTTC. It encodes CASSSRRGNNEQFF.

V and J are TRBV5-4 and TRBJ1-2; tentatively, D is TRBD1 (5 bases). This CDR3 is built from 15 residues. CDR1 and CDR2 (germline): SGHNT, YYREEE (reference sequence). The V gene lost 4 bases and the J gene lost 4 bases, with 17 bases spanning the gap. The CDR3 loop reads CASSPTARPFYGYTF. The CDR3 nucleotides are TGTGCCAGCAGCCCGACAGCCAGGCCTTTCTATGGCTACACCTTC.

The chain recombines TRBV11-2 with TRBJ2-2; D remains ambiguous. V lost 5 bases, J lost 4 bases, and 14 bases lay in between. Per germline, CDR1 SGHAT and CDR2 FQNNGV. This CDR3 spans 15 amino acids. The chain's CDR3 is CASSQSFRATGELFF. CDR3 DNA: TGTGCCAGCAGCCAGTCCTTCCGGGCCACCGGGGAGCTGTTTTTT.

This clonotype was seen a handful of times. V usage is TRBV6-6 and J usage is TRBJ1-5; 9 nucleotides align to TRBD1. CDR3 length equals 15 residues. Trimming cost V 2 bases and J 5 bases; bases outside gene matches: 4. Germline CDR1 MNHNY, CDR2 SVGAGI (reference sequence). The CDR3 DNA is TGTGCCAGCAGTTACATAACAGGGGGCGATCAGCCCCAGCATTTT. It encodes CASSYITGGDQPQHF.

This clonotype was observed a few times. The V and J genes are TRBV7-9 and TRBJ1-5; D may be TRBD1 (6 bases). CDR1 is SEHNR, CDR2 FQNEAQ, per germline (reference sequence). CDR3 length: 15 residues. Trimming shortened V by 5 bases and J by 0 bases, and 11 bases separated the two germline ends. The DNA of the CDR3 is TGTGCCAGCAGCCCGGACAGAGGTAGCAATCAGCCCCAGCATTTT. Residues: CASSPDRGSNQPQHF.